The sequence of this TCR beta chain was determined in a study of blood T cell repertoires in COVID-19. Study at large: T cells, B-cell-depleted T cells, or PBMCs supplied cDNA or gDNA.

The CDR3 extends over 13 amino acids. V lost 6 bases, J lost 2 bases, and 3 bases stayed unmatched. Germline V gives CDR1 SNHLY, CDR2 FYNNEI. Some clones are missing from TCRdb's copy, which holds only in-frame ones; the method was immunoSEQ multiplex PCR. Of 200,000 or so clones listed, 65% to 85% are singletons. Membership in each cohort depended on participant-reported clinical history. Sequencing was done on a sample of PBMCs or T cells enriched from blood (not recorded which). The chain joins TRBV2 to TRBJ2-5; 7 positions match TRBD1. The clonotype originates from a man in his forties who had recovered from COVID-19. CDR3 sequence reads: CASRGQPQETQYF. The DNA of the CDR3 is TGTGCCAGCAGGGGACAGCCTCAAGAGACCCAGTACTTC.